These 9 T cell receptor beta chains share one sample of origin, sequenced in a study of blood T cell repertoires in COVID-19. TCRdb's table, derived via immunoSEQ multiplex PCR, lists solely in-frame clones and lacks some. The table shows about 180,000 clones, with around three quarters occurring only once. The sequencing sample was made of peripheral blood. Receptors were obtained from a man between 70 and 80 years old with active or convalescent COVID-19.

V gene TRBV29-1 combines with J gene TRBJ2-3, with D hard to call. This CDR3 is built from 14 residues. Germline V gene lookup returns CDR1 SQVTM and CDR2 ANQGSEA. Trimming took 3 bases from V and 0 from J, leaving 10 bases between them. Here the CDR3 DNA reads TGCAGCGTTGACATCGGGTCTAGCACAGATACGCAGTATTTT. Translating gives CSVDIGSSTDTQYF.

In its sample, this clone was seen a few times. This chain uses TRBV18 with TRBJ2-1, with 10 nucleotides matching TRBD2. With V trimmed by 5 bases and J by 3 bases, 4 bases remained unmatched. Germline CDR1 is KGHSH and CDR2 is LQKENI. The CDR3 has 15 amino acids. The CDR3 is CASSSSGRVYNEQFF. CDR3 sequence (DNA): TGTGCCAGCTCATCGAGCGGGAGGGTCTACAATGAGCAGTTCTTC.

This chain connects TRBV3-1 (or the pseudogene TRBV3-2) to TRBJ1-2; 8 bases map to TRBD1. The CDR3 runs 14 residues. With 2 bases clipped from V and 2 bases from J, the junction kept 1 base outside the gene matches. Germline CDR1 and CDR2: LGHDT and YNNKEL (reference sequence). CDR3 region: CASSQQGANYGYTF. The CDR3 nucleotides read TGTGCCAGCAGCCAACAGGGGGCCAACTATGGCTACACCTTC.

This clone was counted a single time. The chain employs TRBV5-6 and TRBJ1-3; no firm D call. Trimming cost V 4 bases and J 0 bases, with 8 bases left between them. This CDR3 contains 14 residues. CDR1 and CDR2 from the germline V gene are SGHDT and YYEEEE. The CDR3 sequence: CASSPPSSGNTIYF. The CDR3 coding sequence is TGTGCCAGCAGCCCCCCCTCCTCTGGAAACACCATATATTTT. The whole variable domain, remainder taken from reference TRBV5-6 and TRBJ1-3, is DAGVTQSPTHLIKTRGQQVTLRCSPKSGHDTVSWYQQALGQGPQFIFQYYEEEERQRGNFPDRFSGHQFPNYSSELNVNALLLGDSALYLCASSPPSSGNTIYFGEGSWLTVV.

J is TRBJ1-1 and V is TRBV3-1 (or the pseudogene TRBV3-2), with D unclear. The CDR3 is made up of 15 amino acids. CDR1 LGHDT and CDR2 YNNKEL come from the germline V gene (reference sequence). Trimming took off 1 base at V and 5 bases at J, with 14 bases between the two ends. The CDR3 sequence is CASSQASGQGTEAFF. CDR3 DNA sequence: TGTGCCAGCAGCCAAGCAAGCGGGCAAGGAACTGAAGCTTTCTTT.

The chain uses TRBV19 and TRBJ1-5; 9 bases agree with TRBD1. The CDR3 runs 19 residues. The V gene's germline CDR1 is LNHDA and CDR2 SQIVND (reference sequence). Trimming cost V 2 bases and J 0 bases; bases outside gene matches: 11. CDR3 sequence: CASSIIPGTGLYSNQPQHF. In nucleotides, the CDR3 is TGTGCCAGTAGTATAATACCGGGGACAGGGCTGTATAGCAATCAGCCCCAGCATTTT.

The chain joins TRBV7-2 to TRBJ1-4; 9 bases match TRBD1. Germline CDR1 is SGHTA and CDR2 is FQGNSA. The CDR3 contains 14 residues. V lost 4 bases, J lost 8 bases, and 5 bases stayed unmatched. CDR3 coding DNA: TGTGCCAGCAGCTCACGACAGGGGGGGGAAAAACTGTTTTTT. This sequence encodes CASSSRQGGEKLFF.

The CDR3 bases are TGTGCCAGCAGCCAGGGCGGGGACTCCTACGAGCAGTACTTC. Translating it yields CASSQGGDSYEQYF. The rearrangement links TRBV4-2 to TRBJ2-7; maybe TRBD2 (6 bases). The V gene's germline CDR1 is LGHNA and CDR2 YNFKEQ. Trimming pared 3 bases from V and 0 bases from J, leaving 9 bases between. The CDR3 is made up of 14 amino acids.

The chain employs TRBV29-1 and TRBJ2-7; D unresolved. The V end was cut by 4 bases, the J end by 0 bases, with 4 bases between. CDR3 length equals 11 residues. Germline V lookup: CDR1 SQVTM, CDR2 ANQGSEA. This chain's CDR3 is CSVGSSYEQYF. Written as DNA, the CDR3 is TGCAGCGTTGGCAGCTCCTACGAGCAGTACTTC.